The 25 T cell receptor beta chains presented below share a single source sample, sequenced in a study of blood T cell repertoires in COVID-19. Sequenced by immunoSEQ multiplex PCR; TCRdb stores in-frame clones only, minus some. This sample yields 15,000 to 16,000 clones, of which around three quarters are seen a single time; 25% to 35% belongs to the top ten. Material: peripheral blood. These receptors all stem from a man in his sixties or seventies with active or convalescent COVID-19.

This chain joins TRBV7-6 and TRBJ2-7; 16 nucleotides agree with TRBD2. The CDR3 runs 16 residues. Germline CDR1 and CDR2: SGHVS and FNYEAQ. Trimming took 4 bases from V and 4 from J; bases not matched to a gene: 4. Here the CDR3 reads CASSSGLAGGLYEQYF. The CDR3 nucleotides are TGTGCCAGCAGCTCGGGACTAGCGGGGGGGCTGTACGAGCAGTACTTC.

The gene calls are TRBV7-2 and TRBJ2-2, with D perhaps TRBD1 (5 bases). This CDR3 region has 15 residues. V dropped 1 base and J dropped 6 bases, with 12 bases sitting between them. Germline CDR1 SGHTA, CDR2 FQGNSA. In DNA form, the CDR3 reads TGTGCCAGCAGCTTAGTGCAGGGTAGTGCCGGGGAGCTGTTTTTT. It is translated as CASSLVQGSAGELFF.

This clone is a singleton in its sample. The chain combines TRBV2 with TRBJ2-5; a possible D gene is TRBD2 (6 bases). The CDR3 extends over 14 amino acids. Germline V gene data show CDR1 as SNHLY and CDR2 as FYNNEI. V was trimmed by 6 bases and J by 4 bases, leaving 15 bases between them. Written as DNA, the CDR3 is TGTGCCAGCAGCGCGGGACCATTTGGAGAGACCCAGTACTTC. Protein product: CASSAGPFGETQYF. The full variable domain, its missing parts supplied by reference TRBV2 and TRBJ2-5, is EPEVTQTPSHQVTQMGQEVILRCVPISNHLYFYWYRQILGQKVEFLVSFYNNEISEKSEIFDDQFSVERPDGSNFTLKIRSTKLEDSAMYFCASSAGPFGETQYFGPGTRLLVL.

J is TRBJ2-5 and V is TRBV5-4; TRBD2 agrees at 8 bases. Germline CDR1 SGHNT, CDR2 YYREEE (reference sequence). With V trimmed by 5 bases and J by 2 bases, 8 bases remained unmatched. This CDR3 is built from 15 residues. DNA of the CDR3: TGTGCCAGCAGTTGGCGTCCGGGGGGGCAAGAGACCCAGTACTTC. Its translation is CASSWRPGGQETQYF.

V and J are TRBV7-2 and TRBJ1-5; possible D gene TRBD1, 5 bases. The germline CDR1 and CDR2 sequences are SGHTA and FQGNSA. The CDR3 covers 13 residues. The V gene lost 2 bases and the J gene lost 6 bases, with 8 bases spanning the gap. CDR3 bases: TGTGCCAGCAGCTTAAGGGGTACTCAGCCCCAGCATTTT. It yields the protein CASSLRGTQPQHF.

This clone has just one count. The rearrangement uses TRBV20-1 and TRBJ2-7; D uncertain. Per the germline V gene, CDR1 is DFQATT and CDR2 is SNEGSKA (reference sequence). This CDR3 comprises 10 residues. Trimming removed 5 bases at V and 9 bases at J, with 11 bases between. CDR3 nucleotide sequence: TGCAGTGCTTATAACTCCGGGCAGTACTTC. Amino acid sequence: CSAYNSGQYF.

The chain uses TRBV7-2 and TRBJ1-5; no firm D call. This CDR3 is built from 15 residues. V gave up 2 bases and J gave up 0 bases, with 8 bases separating them. CDR1 SGHTA and CDR2 FQGNSA come from the germline V gene. CDR3 region: CASSLKSGSNQPQHF. CDR3 bases: TGTGCCAGCAGCTTAAAATCGGGTAGCAATCAGCCCCAGCATTTT.

The V and J genes are TRBV4-2 and TRBJ2-5; 14 bases map to TRBD2. CDR1 is LGHNA, CDR2 YNFKEQ, per germline. This CDR3 spans 18 amino acids. With V trimmed by 4 bases and J by 5 bases, 12 bases remained unmatched. The CDR3 loop is CASSLQVGLAGDAETQYF. The CDR3 DNA sequence: TGTGCCAGCAGCCTTCAGGTGGGACTAGCGGGAGATGCGGAGACCCAGTACTTC.

The chain joins TRBV5-4 to TRBJ2-3; 8 bases match TRBD2. The germline V gene encodes CDR1 SGHNT and CDR2 YYREEE (reference sequence). After removal of 4 bases from V and 14 bases from J, the junction contained 9 bases not matched to a gene. The CDR3 contains 12 residues. DNA of the CDR3: TGTGCCAGCAGCCGGGAGGGCAGCCTAGGGTATTTT. Its protein is CASSREGSLGYF.

This chain connects TRBV3-1 (or the pseudogene TRBV3-2) to TRBJ1-5; 7 nucleotides line up with TRBD1. The V and J ends lost 3 bases and 3 bases, in that order; junction bases with no gene match: 14. CDR1 LGHDT and CDR2 YNNKEL come from the germline V gene (reference sequence). The length of the CDR3 is 18 residues. The CDR3 protein is CASSQPDRTFPHNQPQHF. The DNA for the CDR3 is TGTGCCAGCAGCCAGCCGGACAGGACTTTCCCCCACAATCAGCCCCAGCATTTT.

The chain links TRBV28 to TRBJ1-3, with 7 positions matching TRBD1. V shed 2 bases, J shed 5 bases, and the junction held 9 bases outside the gene matches. The length of the CDR3 is 16 residues. Germline V CDR1 and CDR2: MDHEN, SYDVKM. The CDR3 region is CASSLGVQGKRNTIYF. Written as DNA, the CDR3 is TGTGCCAGCAGTTTAGGCGTACAGGGGAAACGAAACACCATATATTTT.

The chain recombines TRBV6-5 with TRBJ1-3; perhaps TRBD1 as D (5 bases). The germline V gene encodes CDR1 MNHEY and CDR2 SVGAGI. The CDR3 consists of 15 residues. Deletions cut 2 bases from V and 0 bases from J, with 8 bases between. The CDR3 DNA sequence: TGTGCCAGCAGTTACGGGGCACCCTCTGGAAACACCATATATTTT. Translation: CASSYGAPSGNTIYF.

The CDR3 DNA sequence: TGTGCCAGCAACGACAGAGCGAGTGTGGGTGAAAAACTGTTTTTT. Encoded protein: CASNDRASVGEKLFF. This chain connects TRBV5-8 to TRBJ1-4; tentatively, D is TRBD1 (5 bases). Germline CDR1 SGHTS, CDR2 YDEGEE. The CDR3 has 15 residues. V shed 6 bases and J shed 7 bases, with 19 bases lying between them.

This chain's CDR3 is CASSMRHIGAKNIQYF. CDR3 DNA: TGTGCCAGTAGTATGCGGCACATAGGAGCCAAAAACATTCAGTACTTC. V gene TRBV19 combines with J gene TRBJ2-4; D is undetermined. V shed 3 bases and J shed 0 bases, with 12 bases lying between them. CDR1 and CDR2 from the germline V gene are LNHDA and SQIVND (reference sequence). The CDR3 totals 16 residues.

V is TRBV7-6 and J is TRBJ2-7; 8 positions agree with TRBD1. Germline lookup yields CDR1 SGHVS and CDR2 FNYEAQ. Unmatched junction bases numbered 10, after V lost 1 base and J lost 5 bases. The CDR3 runs 16 residues. CDR3 DNA sequence: TGTGCCAGCAGCTTAGTTAGAGGACAGGGTGGTCACGAGCAGTACTTC. Translating it yields CASSLVRGQGGHEQYF.

The chain has TRBV29-1 and TRBJ2-4; 8 bases are a match to TRBD2. The CDR3 spans 12 residues. V lost 4 bases to trimming and J lost 6 bases; unmatched junction nucleotides: 2. The germline V gene encodes CDR1 SQVTM and CDR2 ANQGSEA. The CDR3 DNA reads as TGCAGCGTTGTAACTAGCGGAAACATTCAGTACTTC. Amino acid sequence: CSVVTSGNIQYF.

A remark on this clone: At the DNA level, this CDR3 is encoded by other sequences in the same sample as well. This chain connects TRBV28 to TRBJ1-1; 8 bases map to TRBD1. The V gene's germline CDR1 is MDHEN and CDR2 SYDVKM. Trimming at V came to 4 bases and at J to 1 base, leaving 2 bases not matched to a gene. The CDR3 has 14 residues. In nucleotides, the CDR3 is TGTGCCAGCAGTTCGGGACAGGCGAACACTGAAGCTTTCTTT. Its translation is CASSSGQANTEAFF. The full variable domain, rest sourced from reference TRBV28 and TRBJ1-1, is DVKVTQSSRYLVKRTGEKVFLECVQDMDHENMFWYRQDPGLGLRLIYFSYDVKMKEKGDIPEGYSVSREKKERFSLILESASTNQTSMYLCASSSGQANTEAFFGQGTRLTVV.

This clone has only a few counts. This chain connects TRBV19 to TRBJ2-3, with 8 bases that match TRBD2. V gave up 4 bases and J gave up 2 bases; unmatched junction bases: 8. CDR1 is LNHDA and CDR2 is SQIVND in the germline V gene (reference sequence). The CDR3 sequence is 16 residues long. CDR3 region: CASSKLAGASTDTQYF. DNA of the CDR3: TGTGCCAGTAGTAAGCTAGCGGGTGCCTCCACAGATACGCAGTATTTT.

This chain uses TRBV19 with TRBJ1-1; D gene ambiguous. Trimming took 3 bases from V and 1 from J, leaving 9 bases between them. Per germline, CDR1 LNHDA and CDR2 SQIVND (reference sequence). The CDR3 is made up of 14 amino acids. DNA of the CDR3: TGTGCCAGTAGTATGGAGACCGCGAACACTGAAGCTTTCTTT. Amino acid sequence: CASSMETANTEAFF.

This clone was detected only a few times. The chain is built from TRBV7-2 and TRBJ2-1; 10 nucleotides align to TRBD1. V gave up 5 bases and J gave up 9 bases; unmatched junction bases: 13. Germline CDR1 reads SGHTA; CDR2 reads FQGNSA. The CDR3 sequence is 16 residues long. Written as DNA, the CDR3 is TGTGCCAGCAGCCCCCTCGCGGGACAGGGGATCCTTGAGCAGTTCTTC. It encodes CASSPLAGQGILEQFF.

The V call is TRBV5-1, the J call TRBJ1-1; no clear D gene. Germline V CDR1 and CDR2: SGHRS, YFSETQ. CDR3 size: 14 residues. The V end was cut by 0 bases, the J end by 2 bases, with 8 bases between. The CDR3 DNA is TGCGCCAGCAGCTTGGGGCACCCCAACACTGAAGCTTTCTTT. It translates to CASSLGHPNTEAFF.

The J gene is TRBJ2-3, the V gene TRBV24-1; 11 bases match TRBD2. The CDR3 spans 16 residues. Per germline, CDR1 KGHDR and CDR2 SFDVKD. V lost 2 bases, J lost 7 bases, and 7 bases stayed unmatched. The CDR3 nucleotides read TGTGCCACCAGTGATTACCTAGCGGGGGGCGGGAATACGCAGTATTTT. This codes for CATSDYLAGGGNTQYF.

The chain is built from TRBV18 and TRBJ1-2, with TRBD1 matching 7 bases. Unmatched junction bases numbered 7, after V lost 3 bases and J lost 3 bases. The CDR3 has 15 residues. Germline V lookup: CDR1 KGHSH, CDR2 LQKENI. The CDR3 DNA reads as TGTGCCAGCTCACCGACAGGGCAGCCGCACTATGGCTACACCTTC. It yields the protein CASSPTGQPHYGYTF.

This clone has just one count. CDR3 sequence: CASSLAKSSGGRGTDTQYF. In nucleotides, the CDR3 is TGTGCCAGCAGTTTAGCTAAATCCTCGGGGGGGCGCGGCACAGATACGCAGTATTTT. This sequence joins TRBV28 and TRBJ2-3; TRBD2 matches 8 bases. The CDR3 sequence is 19 residues long. The V gene end was trimmed by 2 bases and the J gene end by 1 base; junction bases not matched to a gene: 14. CDR1 is MDHEN and CDR2 is SYDVKM in the germline V gene.

The V and J genes are TRBV7-9 and TRBJ2-2; 7 positions match TRBD1. The CDR3 has 15 residues. V lost 6 bases to trimming and J lost 2 bases; unmatched junction nucleotides: 6. Per germline, CDR1 SEHNR and CDR2 FQNEAQ (reference sequence). In DNA form, the CDR3 reads TGTGCCAGCAGACCCGGGACAGCCAACACCGGGGAGCTGTTTTTT. This translates into CASRPGTANTGELFF.